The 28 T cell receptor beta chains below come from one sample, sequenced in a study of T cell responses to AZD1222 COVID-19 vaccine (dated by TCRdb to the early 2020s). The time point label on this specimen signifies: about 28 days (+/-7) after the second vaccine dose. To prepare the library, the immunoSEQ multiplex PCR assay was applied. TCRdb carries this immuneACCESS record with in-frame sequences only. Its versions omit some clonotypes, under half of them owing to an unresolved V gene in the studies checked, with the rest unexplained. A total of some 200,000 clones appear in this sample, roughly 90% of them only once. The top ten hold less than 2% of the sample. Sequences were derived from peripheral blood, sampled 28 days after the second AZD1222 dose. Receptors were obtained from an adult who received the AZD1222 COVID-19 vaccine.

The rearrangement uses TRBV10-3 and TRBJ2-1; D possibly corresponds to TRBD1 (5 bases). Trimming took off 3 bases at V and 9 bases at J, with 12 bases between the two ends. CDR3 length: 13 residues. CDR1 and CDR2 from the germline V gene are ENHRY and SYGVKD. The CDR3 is CAISDRADTEQFF. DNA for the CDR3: TGTGCCATCAGTGATAGGGCGGACACTGAGCAGTTCTTC.

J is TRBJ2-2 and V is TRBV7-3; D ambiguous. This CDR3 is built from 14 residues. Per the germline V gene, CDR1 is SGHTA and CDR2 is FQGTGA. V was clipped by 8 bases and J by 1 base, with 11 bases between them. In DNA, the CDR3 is TGTGCCAGCGGCCCCAGAGGGAACACCGGGGAGCTGTTTTTT. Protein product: CASGPRGNTGELFF.

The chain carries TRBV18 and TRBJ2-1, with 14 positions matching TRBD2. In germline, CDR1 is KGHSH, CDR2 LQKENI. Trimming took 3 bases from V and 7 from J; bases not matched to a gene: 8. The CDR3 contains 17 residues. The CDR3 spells CASSPLMTSGGANEQFF. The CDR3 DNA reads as TGTGCCAGCTCACCTCTGATGACTAGCGGGGGGGCGAATGAGCAGTTCTTC.

The CDR3 loop reads CAYLLDTNYGYTF. Here the CDR3 DNA reads TGTGCCTATCTTCTCGATACTAACTATGGCTACACCTTC. The chain joins TRBV6-5 to TRBJ1-2, with no clear D. The CDR3 contains 13 residues. Germline CDR1 reads MNHEY; CDR2 reads SVGAGI. V gave up 11 bases and J gave up 0 bases, with 13 bases separating them.

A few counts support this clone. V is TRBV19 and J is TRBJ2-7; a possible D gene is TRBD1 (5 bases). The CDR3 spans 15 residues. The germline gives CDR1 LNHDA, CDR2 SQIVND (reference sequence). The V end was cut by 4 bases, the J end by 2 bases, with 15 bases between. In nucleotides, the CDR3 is TGTGCCAGTAGTAAGGGGCAGAGAGGAACCTACGAGCAGTACTTC. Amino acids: CASSKGQRGTYEQYF.

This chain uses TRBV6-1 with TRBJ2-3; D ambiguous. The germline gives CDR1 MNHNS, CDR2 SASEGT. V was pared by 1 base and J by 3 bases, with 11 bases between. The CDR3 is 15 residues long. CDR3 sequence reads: CASSEVRVRTDTQYF. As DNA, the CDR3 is TGTGCCAGCAGTGAAGTTAGGGTTAGGACAGATACGCAGTATTTT.

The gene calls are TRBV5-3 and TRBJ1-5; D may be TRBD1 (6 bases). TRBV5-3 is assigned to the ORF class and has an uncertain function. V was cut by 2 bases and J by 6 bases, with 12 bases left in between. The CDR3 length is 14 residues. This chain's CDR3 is CARSFTQGSQPQHF. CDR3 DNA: TGTGCCAGAAGCTTCACACAGGGTTCTCAGCCCCAGCATTTT.

The CDR3 nucleotides read TGTGCCAGCAGTTTTTCCCCTCTGGGTGGGCGAGCGGACGCTTACGAGCAGTACTTC. The encoded protein is CASSFSPLGGRADAYEQYF. This chain uses TRBV27 with TRBJ2-7; a possible D gene is TRBD2 (5 bases). Germline CDR1 is MNHEY and CDR2 is SMNVEV (reference sequence). With 3 bases removed from V and 4 bases from J, the gap between germline ends came to 28 bases. The CDR3 contains 19 residues.

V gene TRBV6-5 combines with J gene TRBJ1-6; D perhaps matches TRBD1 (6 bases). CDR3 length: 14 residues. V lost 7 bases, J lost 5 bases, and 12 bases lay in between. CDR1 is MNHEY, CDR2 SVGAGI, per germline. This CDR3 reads CASMWDTNNSPLHF. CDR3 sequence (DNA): TGTGCCAGCATGTGGGACACTAATAATTCACCCCTCCACTTT.

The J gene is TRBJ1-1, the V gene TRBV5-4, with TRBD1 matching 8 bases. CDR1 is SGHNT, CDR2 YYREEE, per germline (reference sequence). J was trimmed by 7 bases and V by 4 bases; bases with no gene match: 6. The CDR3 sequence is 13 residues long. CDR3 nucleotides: TGTGCCAGCAGCCTGGACAGGGAAGGTGAAGCTTTCTTT. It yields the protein CASSLDREGEAFF.

CDR3 nucleotide sequence: TGTGCCAGCTCACGTGGTCCGGCTGGCTCCTATAATTCACCCCTCCACTTT. It yields the protein CASSRGPAGSYNSPLHF. The chain has TRBV18 and TRBJ1-6, with D unresolved. V shed 4 bases and J shed 0 bases, with 13 bases lying between them. CDR1 is KGHSH, CDR2 LQKENI, per germline. The CDR3 is made up of 17 amino acids.

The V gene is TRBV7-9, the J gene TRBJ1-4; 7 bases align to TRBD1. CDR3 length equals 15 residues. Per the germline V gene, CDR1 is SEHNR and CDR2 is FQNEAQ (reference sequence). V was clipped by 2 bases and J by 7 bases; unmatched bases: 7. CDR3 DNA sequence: TGTGCCAGCAGCTTACCCTCCCGACAGGGTGAAAAACTGTTTTTT. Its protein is CASSLPSRQGEKLFF.

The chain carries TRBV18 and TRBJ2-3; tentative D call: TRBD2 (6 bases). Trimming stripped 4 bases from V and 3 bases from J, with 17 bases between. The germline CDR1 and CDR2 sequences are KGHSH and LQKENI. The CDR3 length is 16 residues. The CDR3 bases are TGTGCCAGCTCACTAAGTATTGGCGGGGCAACAGATACGCAGTATTTT. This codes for CASSLSIGGATDTQYF.

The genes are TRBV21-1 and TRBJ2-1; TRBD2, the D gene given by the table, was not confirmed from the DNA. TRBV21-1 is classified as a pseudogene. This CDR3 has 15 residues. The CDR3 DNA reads TGTGCCAGCAGCCGAAACGGGCGGGAGAACAATGAGCAGTTCTTC. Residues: CASSRNGRENNEQFF.

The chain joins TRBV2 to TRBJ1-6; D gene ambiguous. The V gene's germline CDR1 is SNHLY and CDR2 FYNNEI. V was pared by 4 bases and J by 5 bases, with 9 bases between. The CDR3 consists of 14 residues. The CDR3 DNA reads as TGTGCCAGCAGTGTGGGCCGTAATAATTCACCCCTCCACTTT. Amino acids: CASSVGRNNSPLHF.

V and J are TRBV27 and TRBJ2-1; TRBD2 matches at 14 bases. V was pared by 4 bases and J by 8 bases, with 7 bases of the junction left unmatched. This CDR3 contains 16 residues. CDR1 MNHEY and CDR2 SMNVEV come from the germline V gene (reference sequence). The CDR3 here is CASSSRLAGGSDEQFF. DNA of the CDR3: TGTGCCAGCAGTTCCCGACTAGCGGGAGGGAGTGATGAGCAGTTCTTC.

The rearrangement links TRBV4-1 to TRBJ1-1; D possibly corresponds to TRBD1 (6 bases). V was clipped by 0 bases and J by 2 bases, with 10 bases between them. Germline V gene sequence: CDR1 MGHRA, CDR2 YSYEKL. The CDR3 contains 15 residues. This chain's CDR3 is CASSQEGTRNTEAFF. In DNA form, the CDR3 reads TGCGCCAGCAGCCAAGAAGGGACAAGAAACACTGAAGCTTTCTTT.

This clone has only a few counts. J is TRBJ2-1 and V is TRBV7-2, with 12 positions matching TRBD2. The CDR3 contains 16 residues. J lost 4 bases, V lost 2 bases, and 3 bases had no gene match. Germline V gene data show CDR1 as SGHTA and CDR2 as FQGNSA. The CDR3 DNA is TGTGCCAGCAGCTTACTAGCGGGAGGGATATACAATGAGCAGTTCTTC. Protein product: CASSLLAGGIYNEQFF.

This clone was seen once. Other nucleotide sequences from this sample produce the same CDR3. The CDR3 loop reads CASSFGGTYEQYF. The CDR3 DNA sequence: TGTGCCAGCAGCTTTGGGGGCACCTACGAGCAGTACTTC. The chain has TRBV6-5 and TRBJ2-7; D may be TRBD1 (6 bases). V was trimmed by 6 bases and J by 2 bases, leaving 11 bases between them. The length of the CDR3 is 13 residues. Germline CDR1 and CDR2: MNHEY and SVGAGI.

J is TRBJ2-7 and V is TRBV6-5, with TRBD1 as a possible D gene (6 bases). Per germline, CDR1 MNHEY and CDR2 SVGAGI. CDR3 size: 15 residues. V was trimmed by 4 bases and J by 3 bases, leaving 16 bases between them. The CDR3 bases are TGTGCCAGCAGTTCCCCGGGACACCTAATCTACGAGCAGTACTTC. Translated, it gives CASSSPGHLIYEQYF.

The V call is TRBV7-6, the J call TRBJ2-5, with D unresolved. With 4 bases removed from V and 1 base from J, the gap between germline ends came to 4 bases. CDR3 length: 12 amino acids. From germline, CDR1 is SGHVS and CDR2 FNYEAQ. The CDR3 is CASSSLQETQYF. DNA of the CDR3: TGTGCCAGCAGCTCACTCCAAGAGACCCAGTACTTC.

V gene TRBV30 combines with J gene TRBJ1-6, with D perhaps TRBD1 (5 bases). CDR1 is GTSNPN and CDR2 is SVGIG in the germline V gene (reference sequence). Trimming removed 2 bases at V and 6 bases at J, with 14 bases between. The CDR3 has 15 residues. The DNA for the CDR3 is TGTGCCTGGAGTTTCCGGGACGTCGTTAATTCACCCCTCCACTTT. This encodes CAWSFRDVVNSPLHF.

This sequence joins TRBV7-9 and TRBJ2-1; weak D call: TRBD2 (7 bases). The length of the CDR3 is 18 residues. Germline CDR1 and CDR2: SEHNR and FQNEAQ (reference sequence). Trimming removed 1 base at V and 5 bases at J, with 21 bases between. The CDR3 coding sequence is TGTGCCAGCAGCTTAGAGGGGGACTGGGCGGGGACTAACAATGAGCAGTTCTTC. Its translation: CASSLEGDWAGTNNEQFF.

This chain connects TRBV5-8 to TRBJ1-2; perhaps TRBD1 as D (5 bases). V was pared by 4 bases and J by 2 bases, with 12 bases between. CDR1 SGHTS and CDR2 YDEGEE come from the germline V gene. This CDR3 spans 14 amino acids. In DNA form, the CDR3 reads TGTGCCAGCAGCCTGACGGGGCGAAACTATGGCTACACCTTC. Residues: CASSLTGRNYGYTF.

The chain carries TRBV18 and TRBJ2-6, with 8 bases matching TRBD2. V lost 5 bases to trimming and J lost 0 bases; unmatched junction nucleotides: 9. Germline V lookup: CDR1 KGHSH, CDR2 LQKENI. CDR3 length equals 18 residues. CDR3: CASSSDPGGLSGANVLTF. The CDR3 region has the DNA TGTGCCAGCTCATCCGACCCGGGGGGGCTCTCTGGGGCCAACGTCCTGACTTTC.

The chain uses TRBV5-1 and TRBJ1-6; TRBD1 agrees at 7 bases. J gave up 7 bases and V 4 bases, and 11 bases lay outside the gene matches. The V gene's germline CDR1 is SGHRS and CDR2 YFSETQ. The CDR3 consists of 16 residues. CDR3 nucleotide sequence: TGCGCCAGCAGCGATCGGGACAGAACGGGGAATTCACCCCTCCACTTT. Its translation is CASSDRDRTGNSPLHF.

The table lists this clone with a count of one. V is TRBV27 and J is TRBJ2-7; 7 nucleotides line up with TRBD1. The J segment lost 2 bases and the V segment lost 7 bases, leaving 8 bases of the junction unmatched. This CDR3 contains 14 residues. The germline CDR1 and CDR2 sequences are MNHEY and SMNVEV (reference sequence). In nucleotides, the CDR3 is TGTGCCAGCACCAAAAGACAGGGCCCCTACGAGCAGTACTTC. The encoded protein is CASTKRQGPYEQYF.

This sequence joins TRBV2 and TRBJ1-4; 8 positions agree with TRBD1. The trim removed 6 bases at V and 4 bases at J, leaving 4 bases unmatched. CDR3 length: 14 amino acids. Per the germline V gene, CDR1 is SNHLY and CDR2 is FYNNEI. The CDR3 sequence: CASSPDRGNEKLFF. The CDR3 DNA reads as TGTGCCAGCAGCCCCGACAGGGGTAATGAAAAACTGTTTTTT.